The 23 T cell receptor beta chains below come from one sample, sequenced in a study of blood T cell repertoires in COVID-19. Data came from immunoSEQ multiplex PCR; TCRdb stores just in-frame clones and leaves some out. Of approximately 99,000 clones listed, 79% are singletons. Input material: peripheral blood. These receptors all come from a woman of 80 years or more with active or convalescent COVID-19.

The chain carries TRBV5-5 and TRBJ2-7; the D gene is possibly TRBD1 (7 bases). Germline assignment: CDR1 SGHKS and CDR2 YYEKEE (reference sequence). The CDR3 consists of 17 residues. The germline V and J ends were trimmed by 3 bases and 0 bases, with 19 bases remaining between them. In DNA, the CDR3 is TGTGCCAGCAGCTCCCTTGGAGGGGGCCTACTCTCCTACGAGCAGTACTTC. Protein product: CASSSLGGGLLSYEQYF.

CDR3 sequence: CASSPLDGTSGIQETQYF. CDR3 sequence (DNA): TGTGCCAGCTCACCTCTCGACGGGACTAGCGGGATCCAAGAGACCCAGTACTTC. The chain is built from TRBV18 and TRBJ2-5; 13 nucleotides line up with TRBD2. The length of the CDR3 is 18 residues. Per the germline V gene, CDR1 is KGHSH and CDR2 is LQKENI. V shed 3 bases and J 1 base; nucleotides not matched to a gene: 8.

This chain uses TRBV11-2 with TRBJ1-4; weak D call: TRBD1 (5 bases). Germline V gives CDR1 SGHAT, CDR2 FQNNGV. The V end lost 4 bases, the J end lost 8 bases, and 17 bases lay between the germline ends. CDR3 length: 15 amino acids. CDR3 sequence (DNA): TGTGCCAGCAGCTCCAAACAGGCCAAAGGGGAAAAACTGTTTTTT. Its protein is CASSSKQAKGEKLFF.

This clone was found a few times. The chain uses TRBV2 and TRBJ2-7; 7 positions agree with TRBD2. Per the germline V gene, CDR1 is SNHLY and CDR2 is FYNNEI. The CDR3 runs 14 residues. With 6 bases clipped from V and 2 bases from J, the junction kept 7 bases outside the gene matches. The CDR3 sequence: CASRGREGPYEQYF. In nucleotides, the CDR3 is TGTGCCAGCAGGGGGAGGGAGGGCCCCTACGAGCAGTACTTC.

The rearrangement links TRBV19 to TRBJ1-1, with D possibly matching TRBD1 (6 bases). CDR1 is LNHDA, CDR2 SQIVND, per germline (reference sequence). The germline V and J ends were trimmed by 3 bases and 11 bases, with 22 bases remaining between them. The CDR3 sequence is 15 residues long. The CDR3 sequence: CASSMAGAAPVAAFF. CDR3 coding DNA: TGTGCCAGTAGTATGGCGGGGGCGGCCCCAGTGGCCGCTTTCTTT.

This clone is categorized as large. The V call is TRBV2, the J call TRBJ2-1; TRBD2 matches at 13 bases. The CDR3 consists of 15 residues. V lost 3 bases to trimming and J lost 8 bases; unmatched junction nucleotides: 4. Germline CDR1 and CDR2: SNHLY and FYNNEI. The CDR3 region is CASSETSGRRYEQFF. The CDR3 DNA is TGTGCCAGCAGTGAGACTAGCGGGAGGAGGTATGAGCAGTTCTTC.

The chain links TRBV10-3 to TRBJ1-4; TRBD1 might be the D (6 bases). V was clipped by 10 bases and J by 2 bases, with 14 bases between them. This CDR3 spans 14 amino acids. The germline V gene has CDR1 ENHRY and CDR2 SYGVKD. This CDR3 is CATSGETTNEKLFF. The DNA of the CDR3 is TGTGCCACGTCAGGGGAGACCACTAATGAAAAACTGTTTTTT.

V is TRBV30 and J is TRBJ2-3; 11 bases align to TRBD2. From germline, CDR1 is GTSNPN and CDR2 SVGIG (reference sequence). CDR3 size: 13 residues. The CDR3 spells CVTSGGSTDTQYF. In nucleotides, the CDR3 is TGTGTTACTAGCGGGGGCAGCACAGATACGCAGTATTTT.

V gene TRBV29-1 combines with J gene TRBJ1-1, with 9 bases fitting TRBD1. CDR3 size: 11 residues. Trimming took 7 bases from V and 11 from J; bases not matched to a gene: 8. In germline, CDR1 is SQVTM, CDR2 ANQGSEA. The CDR3 DNA reads as TGCAGCGCTTGGACAGGGGTTAGCGCTTTCTTT. Translating it yields CSAWTGVSAFF.

The table lists this clone with a few counts. This chain uses TRBV7-8 with TRBJ1-1; 8 nucleotides match TRBD1. The CDR3 covers 15 residues. Germline-derived CDR1 and CDR2 are SGHVS and FQNEAQ. The J segment lost 3 bases and the V segment lost 1 base, leaving 4 bases of the junction unmatched. CDR3 nucleotides: TGTGCCAGCAGCTTAGTAACAGGGGGTTACACTGAAGCTTTCTTT. It translates to CASSLVTGGYTEAFF.

The chain couples TRBV19 to TRBJ2-5; D is possibly TRBD2 (5 bases). Germline V gene data show CDR1 as LNHDA and CDR2 as SQIVND (reference sequence). V shed 5 bases and J shed 5 bases, with 15 bases lying between them. The CDR3 totals 14 residues. CDR3 sequence: CASSPASRGETQYF. CDR3 nucleotides: TGTGCCAGTAGTCCAGCCTCCCGCGGGGAGACCCAGTACTTC.

This chain joins TRBV19 and TRBJ2-7, with no clear D. The germline CDR1 and CDR2 sequences are LNHDA and SQIVND (reference sequence). The V end was cut by 6 bases, the J end by 0 bases, with 9 bases between. CDR3 length equals 13 residues. CDR3 bases: TGTGCCAGTAGCCCGGAGAGCTCCTACGAGCAGTACTTC. Residues: CASSPESSYEQYF.

This chain links TRBV19 with TRBJ1-5; possibly TRBD1 for D (5 bases). V gave up 5 bases and J gave up 0 bases, with 14 bases separating them. CDR3 size: 16 residues. CDR1 LNHDA and CDR2 SQIVND come from the germline V gene (reference sequence). CDR3 sequence: CASSYLGDYSNQPQHF. The DNA for the CDR3 is TGTGCCAGTAGTTACCTAGGGGACTATAGCAATCAGCCCCAGCATTTT.

This chain connects TRBV7-2 to TRBJ2-7, with 11 bases aligning to TRBD2. The CDR3 loop spans 16 amino acids. CDR1 SGHTA and CDR2 FQGNSA come from the germline V gene. V lost 5 bases to trimming and J lost 2 bases; unmatched junction nucleotides: 8. The CDR3 protein is CASSTLAGGTPYEQYF. Here the CDR3 DNA reads TGTGCCAGCAGCACCCTAGCGGGAGGAACTCCCTACGAGCAGTACTTC.

V gene TRBV6-4 combines with J gene TRBJ2-7; 9 positions agree with TRBD1. V shed 2 bases, J shed 2 bases, and the junction held 7 bases outside the gene matches. The CDR3 extends over 16 amino acids. CDR1 MRHNA and CDR2 SNTAGT come from the germline V gene. CDR3 loop: CASSDKGQGITYEQYF. The CDR3, as DNA: TGTGCCAGCAGTGACAAAGGACAGGGGATAACCTACGAGCAGTACTTC.

CDR3 nucleotide sequence: TGTGCCAGCAGTTTGCTAGCGGAGGGAGAGACCCAGTACTTC. Encoded protein: CASSLLAEGETQYF. The chain links TRBV28 to TRBJ2-5; 7 positions match TRBD2. This CDR3 spans 14 amino acids. The germline CDR1 and CDR2 sequences are MDHEN and SYDVKM. The trim removed 3 bases at V and 4 bases at J, leaving 5 bases unmatched.

The V call is TRBV6-5, the J call TRBJ2-5; the match to TRBD1 covers 8 bases. This CDR3 has 14 residues. Germline V gene sequence: CDR1 MNHEY, CDR2 SVGAGI. The junction had 6 bases not matched to a gene; V was cut back by 2 bases and J by 7 bases. For the CDR3, the DNA is TGTGCCAGCAGTTACAACAGGGGGTACGGGACCCAGTACTTC. Translating it yields CASSYNRGYGTQYF.

On this clone: The sample holds other DNA sequences that translate to the same CDR3. The DNA of the CDR3 is TGTGCCAGCAGTCCTCGGACAGGGGGGAACACTGAAGCTTTCTTT. It encodes CASSPRTGGNTEAFF. J is TRBJ1-1 and V is TRBV27, with 10 bases matching TRBD1. Germline assignment: CDR1 MNHEY and CDR2 SMNVEV (reference sequence). With V trimmed by 5 bases and J by 1 base, 4 bases remained unmatched. There are 15 residues in the CDR3.

The chain couples TRBV7-9 to TRBJ2-1, with TRBD1 matching 8 bases. With 1 base clipped from V and 9 bases from J, the junction kept 2 bases outside the gene matches. The CDR3 is 13 residues long. Germline values: CDR1 SEHNR, CDR2 FQNEAQ (reference sequence). In DNA, the CDR3 is TGTGCCAGCAGCTTAGTGCAGGGGGCTGAGCAGTTCTTC. Its translation is CASSLVQGAEQFF.

The genes are TRBV6-2 or TRBV6-3 and TRBJ2-7, with 7 bases that match TRBD2. This CDR3 is 14 amino acids long. The V and J ends lost 4 bases and 1 base, in that order; junction bases with no gene match: 4. The germline V gene has CDR1 MNHEY and CDR2 SVGEGT. In DNA, the CDR3 is TGTGCCAGCAGTTCAACTAGCGTTTCCTACGAGCAGTACTTC. Its protein is CASSSTSVSYEQYF.

Note on this clone: The junction shows a germline mismatch at one end, possibly a read error. The chain couples TRBV5-1 to TRBJ2-3; tentative D call: TRBD1 (7 bases). This CDR3 is built from 14 residues. CDR1 SGHRS and CDR2 YFSETQ come from the germline V gene. CDR3 amino acids: CASRRDSYTDTQYF. Here the CDR3 DNA reads TGTGCCAGCAGGCGGGACAGCTACACAGATACGCAGTATTTT.

This chain connects TRBV28 to TRBJ1-1; unclear D gene. Germline CDR1 and CDR2: MDHEN and SYDVKM. Trimming took 3 bases from V and 1 from J, leaving 6 bases between them. CDR3 length: 13 amino acids. The CDR3 nucleotides read TGTGCCAGCAGTTTGGGAGCGAACACTGAAGCTTTCTTT. It yields the protein CASSLGANTEAFF.

The chain links TRBV11-3 to TRBJ2-7; TRBD1 aligns across 7 bases. CDR1 SGHNT and CDR2 YENEEA come from the germline V gene. V lost 6 bases and J lost 7; bases outside the gene matches: 12. This CDR3 contains 14 residues. The CDR3 DNA sequence: TGTGCCAGCAGTCCAGACAGGGCTTTGGGGGAGCAGTACTTC. It codes for CASSPDRALGEQYF.